Following are 30 T cell receptor beta chains from one sample sequenced in a study of regulatory T cells in long-lasting Graves disease. Building the TCR beta libraries relied on iRepertoire HTBI primers, and CDR3 regions underwent Arm-PCR. TCRdb recomputed calls from the multiplex PCR reads with MiXCR, one row per CDR3 protein. The sample has roughly 320,000 distinct CDR3 sequences, roughly a sixth seen once. The time point was: newly diagnosed GD, antithyroid drugs for less than 3 months. PBMCs provided the RNA from which the TCR library was made. The sample was also linked to a second study, of T cells in Graves' hyperthyroidism and ophthalmopathy.

The specimen was peripheral blood mononuclear cells (PBMCs), collected at new diagnosis, from a patient treated with antithyroid drugs. These receptors were collected from a man aged 40-50 years with Graves disease.

This chain uses TRBV9 with TRBJ2-1; D remains unclear. Matching the DNA end better, TRBJ2-5 makes the J call doubtful. Per germline, CDR1 SGDLS and CDR2 YYNGEE. The CDR3 runs 12 residues. Written as DNA, the CDR3 is TGTGCCAGCAGCACCCTTCCCGGGACCCAGTACTTC. Its translation: CASSTLPGTQYF.

The chain is built from TRBV27 and TRBJ1-2, with D hard to call. The CDR3 length is 14 residues. Trimming shortened V by 3 bases and J by 2 bases, and 10 bases separated the two germline ends. Germline V gives CDR1 MNHEY, CDR2 SMNVEV (reference sequence). The CDR3 loop is CASSFKGFNYGYTF. In nucleotides, the CDR3 is TGTGCCAGCAGTTTTAAGGGCTTCAACTATGGCTACACCTTC.

The chain combines TRBV7-9 with TRBJ2-7; either TRBD1 or TRBD2 may fit D (6 bases each). This CDR3 is built from 15 residues. Between the trimmed V and J ends, which lost 4 bases and 1 base, there was a span of 14 bases. CDR1 is SEHNR and CDR2 is FQNEAQ in the germline V gene (reference sequence). The CDR3 region has the DNA TGTGCCAGCAGCTCTAGGGAGGACAGTTCCTACGAGCAGTACTTC. It encodes CASSSREDSSYEQYF.

This clonotype was detected many times. The chain couples TRBV28 to TRBJ1-5, with D maybe TRBD1 (6 bases). The CDR3 runs 14 residues. Trimming left V 2 bases short and J 4 bases short, with 9 bases between. Looked up from germline, CDR1 is MDHEN and CDR2 is SYDVKM. As DNA, the CDR3 is TGTGCCAGCAGTTTAATGCAGGGGAATCAGCCCCAGCATTTT. It translates to CASSLMQGNQPQHF.

The table lists this clonotype with a few counts. This may be a read error: a much more frequent sequence differs by one nucleotide. The chain links TRBV6-1 to TRBJ2-7, with D hard to call. Germline loops: CDR1 MNHNS, CDR2 SASEGT. Trimming pared 1 base from V and 3 bases from J, leaving 1 base between. CDR3 length: 11 amino acids. CDR3 sequence reads: CASSEGYEQYF. CDR3 nucleotide sequence: TGTGCCAGCAGTGAAGGCTACGAGCAGTACTTC.

In its sample, this clonotype was seen many times. The chain is built from TRBV6-5 and TRBJ1-5; 8 bases agree with TRBD1. The V gene's germline CDR1 is MNHEY and CDR2 SVGAGI. This CDR3 region has 16 residues. The V segment lost 4 bases and the J segment 1 base; nucleotides outside the gene matches: 6. This CDR3 is CASSSGQGRSNQPQHF. The CDR3 bases are TGTGCCAGCAGTTCAGGACAGGGACGAAGCAATCAGCCCCAGCATTTT.

This chain links TRBV11-2 with TRBJ1-6; 8 bases are shared with TRBD1. The V and J ends lost 5 bases and 7 bases, in that order; junction bases with no gene match: 16. CDR3 length equals 18 residues. From germline, CDR1 is SGHAT and CDR2 FQNNGV. CDR3 residues: CASSEGPDRGIWNSPLHF. The CDR3 nucleotides are TGTGCCAGCAGCGAGGGGCCCGACAGGGGAATTTGGAATTCACCCCTCCACTTT. The full variable domain, with the rest looked up from reference TRBV11-2 and TRBJ1-6, is EAGVAQSPRYKIIEKRQSVAFWCNPISGHATLYWYQQILGQGPKLLIQFQNNGVVDDSQLPKDRFSAERLKGVDSTLKIQPAKLEDSAVYLCASSEGPDRGIWNSPLHFGNGTRLTVT.

This clonotype occurred a few times. The chain has TRBV27 and TRBJ2-1; 11 nucleotides align to TRBD2. The trim removed 10 bases at V and 9 bases at J, leaving 14 bases unmatched. The CDR3 loop spans 15 amino acids. Germline V gene lookup returns CDR1 MNHEY and CDR2 SMNVEV (reference sequence). The CDR3, as DNA: TGTGCCACCAGGGGCGCTAGCGGGGGGTCGGCTGAGCAGTTCTTC. It yields the protein CATRGASGGSAEQFF.

This clonotype was seen many times. The J gene is TRBJ2-3, the V gene TRBV28; 11 bases agree with TRBD2. This CDR3 spans 15 amino acids. In germline, CDR1 is MDHEN, CDR2 SYDVKM. Trimming cost V 5 bases and J 5 bases; bases outside gene matches: 6. This chain's CDR3 is CASSPPGLAVDTQYF. CDR3 DNA sequence: TGTGCCAGCAGTCCACCGGGACTAGCGGTAGATACGCAGTATTTT. Looking up the rest from reference TRBV28 and TRBJ2-3 gives the full variable domain: DVKVTQSSRYLVKRTGEKVFLECVQDMDHENMFWYRQDPGLGLRLIYFSYDVKMKEKGDIPEGYSVSREKKERFSLILESASTNQTSMYLCASSPPGLAVDTQYFGPGTRLTVL.

This clonotype was observed at least ten times. This sequence joins TRBV29-1 and TRBJ2-5; TRBD1 aligns across 7 bases. Germline CDR1 SQVTM, CDR2 ANQGSEA. Losses at the gene ends were 1 base for V and 5 bases for J; bases not matched to a gene: 4. The length of the CDR3 is 13 residues. The CDR3 protein is CSVEADRDETQYF. The CDR3 nucleotides read TGCAGCGTTGAAGCCGACAGGGATGAGACCCAGTACTTC.

The gene calls are TRBV2 and TRBJ1-5; D remains ambiguous. Per germline, CDR1 SNHLY and CDR2 FYNNEI. The CDR3 runs 15 residues. Trimming stripped 4 bases from V and 8 bases from J, with 18 bases between. The CDR3 region is CASSGKGQPGEPQHF. In DNA, the CDR3 is TGTGCCAGCAGTGGTAAGGGCCAGCCCGGGGAGCCCCAGCATTTT.

This clonotype was seen ten or more times. This sequence joins TRBV2 and TRBJ1-5; TRBD1 matches at 7 bases. The CDR3 sequence is 14 residues long. Germline CDR1 and CDR2: SNHLY and FYNNEI. V was clipped by 7 bases and J by 3 bases; unmatched bases: 6. CDR3 in amino acids: CASKPGQYNQPQHF. CDR3 nucleotide sequence: TGTGCCAGCAAACCGGGACAGTACAATCAGCCCCAGCATTTT. The variable domain in full, completed from reference TRBV2 and TRBJ1-5, reads EPEVTQTPSHQVTQMGQEVILRCVPISNHLYFYWYRQILGQKVEFLVSFYNNEISEKSEIFDDQFSVERPDGSNFTLKIRSTKLEDSAMYFCASKPGQYNQPQHFGDGTRLSIL.

The table lists this clonotype with a few counts. The J gene is TRBJ2-2, the V gene TRBV13, with D perhaps matching TRBD2 (6 bases). CDR1 and CDR2 (germline): PRHDT, FYEKMQ (reference sequence). CDR3 length: 18 residues. V was pared by 5 bases and J by 1 base, with 20 bases between. The CDR3 region is CASSHGLTILLNTGELFF. CDR3 sequence (DNA): TGTGCCAGCAGCCATGGACTAACAATACTTCTGAACACCGGGGAGCTGTTTTTT.

The table lists this clonotype with many counts. The chain has TRBV27 and TRBJ2-7; the D gene is possibly TRBD2 (5 bases). This CDR3 has 13 residues. Germline loops: CDR1 MNHEY, CDR2 SMNVEV (reference sequence). Deletions cut 8 bases from V and 4 bases from J, with 15 bases between. The CDR3 DNA reads TGTGCCAGCGGACTTGGGCACCTTTACGAGCAGTACTTC. It encodes CASGLGHLYEQYF.

V gene TRBV4-2 combines with J gene TRBJ2-7; D unclear. Trimming left V 0 bases short and J 7 bases short, with 10 bases between. CDR3 length: 13 amino acids. CDR1 and CDR2 from the germline V gene are LGHNA and YNFKEQ. CDR3 in amino acids: CASSQDWAREQYF. In DNA, the CDR3 is TGTGCCAGCAGCCAAGATTGGGCGCGGGAGCAGTACTTC.

The sample holds many counts of this clonotype. The chain couples TRBV7-2 to TRBJ2-5; D gene ambiguous. This CDR3 is 14 amino acids long. The germline CDR1 and CDR2 sequences are SGHTA and FQGNSA. V was cut by 5 bases and J by 2 bases, with 12 bases left in between. The CDR3 sequence: CASSLWKKQETQYF. The CDR3 DNA reads as TGTGCCAGCAGCCTATGGAAGAAACAAGAGACCCAGTACTTC.

Comments on this clonotype: Just one base apart from a much larger clone, this may be a read error. The chain recombines TRBV29-1 with TRBJ2-1, with D hard to call. The CDR3 has 11 residues. The germline CDR1 and CDR2 sequences are SQVTM and ANQGSEA. This CDR3 reads CSVELYNEQLF. CDR3 nucleotide sequence: TGCAGCGTTGAATTGTACAATGAGCAGCTCTTC.

This clonotype was detected ten times or more. CDR3 amino acids: CSARDRRGVETQYF. For the CDR3, the DNA is TGCAGTGCTAGAGATCGGAGGGGGGTGGAGACCCAGTACTTC. V and J are TRBV20-1 and TRBJ2-5; the D gene could be TRBD1 or TRBD2 (6 bases each). V lost 0 bases and J 5 bases, leaving 13 bases between the germline ends. The V gene's germline CDR1 is DFQATT and CDR2 SNEGSKA (reference sequence). The CDR3 covers 14 residues.

This clonotype has at least ten counts. This chain connects TRBV2 to TRBJ1-6, with D perhaps TRBD1 (5 bases). V dropped 8 bases and J dropped 3 bases, with 14 bases sitting between them. The CDR3 consists of 15 residues. Germline V gene data show CDR1 as SNHLY and CDR2 as FYNNEI. The DNA of the CDR3 is TGTGCCAGCGCCCCGGGGCCCGACTATAATTCACCCCTCCACTTT. This sequence encodes CASAPGPDYNSPLHF.

The chain joins TRBV20-1 to TRBJ1-1; D is unclear. Germline CDR1 and CDR2: DFQATT and SNEGSKA (reference sequence). CDR3 length: 13 amino acids. V lost 3 bases to trimming and J lost 1 base, with 9 bases between them. CDR3 region: CSARNPGNTEAFF. DNA of the CDR3: TGCAGTGCTAGGAACCCAGGGAACACTGAAGCTTTCTTT.

This clonotype was seen repeatedly, ten times or more. This chain joins TRBV29-1 and TRBJ1-1; 7 bases map to TRBD1. The V gene's germline CDR1 is SQVTM and CDR2 ANQGSEA. The V and J ends lost 6 bases and 0 bases, in that order; junction bases with no gene match: 7. The CDR3 runs 14 residues. The CDR3 sequence is CSVRQGRLNTEAFF. The CDR3 DNA is TGCAGCGTCCGACAGGGTAGGTTGAACACTGAAGCTTTCTTT.

The rearrangement joins TRBV5-4 to TRBJ2-5, with D possibly matching TRBD2 (6 bases). With 4 bases removed from V and 7 bases from J, the gap between germline ends came to 11 bases. Germline V gene sequence: CDR1 SGHNT, CDR2 YYREEE (reference sequence). The CDR3 runs to 12 residues. For the CDR3, the DNA is TGTGCCAGCAGCGGGACTGATGTGACCCAGTACTTC. Protein product: CASSGTDVTQYF.

This clonotype was detected once. J is TRBJ1-2 and V is TRBV14; D remains unclear. V was shortened by 0 bases and J by 7 bases, with 12 bases between the two germline ends. Germline V gene lookup returns CDR1 SGHDN and CDR2 FVKESK. This CDR3 region has 14 residues. The CDR3 DNA sequence: TGTGCCAGCAGCCAAGAGGCGGGCGGATCTGGCTACACCTTC. Translated, it gives CASSQEAGGSGYTF.

This clonotype appeared many times. V gene TRBV27 combines with J gene TRBJ1-3; D may be TRBD1 (6 bases). CDR3 length: 15 amino acids. Trimming pared 4 bases from V and 0 bases from J, leaving 10 bases between. Germline loops: CDR1 MNHEY, CDR2 SMNVEV (reference sequence). CDR3 sequence: CASSSGTFSGNTIYF. CDR3 coding DNA: TGTGCCAGCAGTTCCGGGACATTCTCTGGAAACACCATATATTTT.

This clonotype was recorded many times. The rearrangement links TRBV28 to TRBJ1-5; D possibly corresponds to TRBD1 (5 bases). The CDR3 extends over 15 amino acids. Trimming removed 6 bases from V and 6 bases from J, with 18 bases in between. Germline CDR1 MDHEN, CDR2 SYDVKM. The chain's CDR3 is CASRPWDGSGQPQHF. The CDR3 region has the DNA TGTGCCAGCAGGCCCTGGGACGGGAGTGGTCAGCCCCAGCATTTT.

This clonotype has just a few counts. The chain is built from TRBV9 and TRBJ1-5, with unresolved D. CDR1 is SGDLS and CDR2 is YYNGEE in the germline V gene. Trimming pared 0 bases from V and 5 bases from J, leaving 6 bases between. The CDR3 is made up of 13 amino acids. The CDR3 DNA reads TGTGCCAGCAGCGTAGACGGGGATCAGCCCCAGCATTTT. This gives the protein CASSVDGDQPQHF. Drawing the rest from reference TRBV9 and TRBJ1-5, the complete variable domain is DSGVTQTPKHLITATGQRVTLRCSPRSGDLSVYWYQQSLDQGLQFLIQYYNGEERAKGNILERFSAQQFPDLHSELNLSSLELGDSALYFCASSVDGDQPQHFGDGTRLSIL.

This clonotype was observed many times. The rearrangement uses TRBV30 and TRBJ1-3; D is unclear. Trimming shortened V by 0 bases and J by 0 bases, and 6 bases separated the two germline ends. Germline V gene data show CDR1 as GTSNPN and CDR2 as SVGIG (reference sequence). This CDR3 is 14 amino acids long. The CDR3, as DNA: TGTGCCTGGAGTGTGATGGTCTCTGGAAACACCATATATTTT. As protein: CAWSVMVSGNTIYF.

V is TRBV24-1 and J is TRBJ2-1, with TRBD2 as a possible D gene (6 bases). There are 12 residues in the CDR3. Trimming pared 7 bases from V and 13 bases from J, leaving 16 bases between. The germline V gene encodes CDR1 KGHDR and CDR2 SFDVKD. The CDR3 nucleotides read TGTGCCACCAGATCACTAGCCGGGGACCAGTTCTTC. Its protein is CATRSLAGDQFF.

The rearrangement links TRBV5-1 to TRBJ2-3, with 9 nucleotides matching TRBD2. This CDR3 has 19 residues. J was trimmed by 0 bases and V by 3 bases; bases with no gene match: 14. Germline V gene lookup returns CDR1 SGHRS and CDR2 YFSETQ. CDR3: CASSSPGAGGPPSTDTQYF. CDR3 bases: TGCGCCAGCAGCTCCCCAGGGGCGGGAGGGCCCCCTAGCACAGATACGCAGTATTTT.

This clonotype was seen ten or more times. V and J are TRBV20-1 and TRBJ2-3; D assignment may be TRBD1 or TRBD2 (7 bases each). This CDR3 has 15 amino acids. CDR1 is DFQATT and CDR2 is SNEGSKA in the germline V gene (reference sequence). V was cut by 6 bases and J by 3 bases, with 19 bases left in between. CDR3 nucleotides: TGCAGTGCCAGGGGGAGCGGCGGGGGAACAGATACGCAGTATTTT. It specifies CSARGSGGGTDTQYF.